The 10 T cell receptor beta chains reported below all come from one sample, sequenced in a study of blood T cell repertoires in COVID-19. Repertoires were generated with immunoSEQ multiplex PCR, while TCRdb's copy carries only in-frame clones and drops some. The repertoire holds about 300,000 clones, 89% seen once, with about 5% in the top ten. Material for sequencing was PBMCs or T cells enriched from blood (not recorded which). Source of these receptors: a man in his sixties who had recovered from COVID-19.

This chain uses TRBV4-2 with TRBJ2-5; 7 nucleotides agree with TRBD2. CDR1 is LGHNA and CDR2 is YNFKEQ in the germline V gene. V lost 0 bases, J lost 4 bases, and 11 bases stayed unmatched. The CDR3 contains 17 residues. The CDR3 region has the DNA TGTGCCAGCAGCCAAGAACCCCAGCGGGGCATGGTAGAGACCCAGTACTTC. Translation: CASSQEPQRGMVETQYF.

This chain links TRBV6-4 with TRBJ1-6; D unresolved. V was clipped by 3 bases and J by 0 bases, with 9 bases between them. The CDR3 spans 16 residues. CDR1 and CDR2 (germline): MRHNA, SNTAGT. The CDR3 region has the DNA TGTGCCAGCAGTGAAGAAGGGAGCTCCTATAATTCACCCCTCCACTTT. Its translation: CASSEEGSSYNSPLHF.

This rearrangement joins TRBV18 to TRBJ1-3; D unresolved. The ends were cut back, 2 bases at V and 0 bases at J, with 8 bases in the middle. CDR3 length equals 15 residues. The germline V gene encodes CDR1 KGHSH and CDR2 LQKENI. CDR3 amino acids: CASSPGTSSGNTIYF. The CDR3, as DNA: TGTGCCAGCTCACCAGGTACCAGCTCTGGAAACACCATATATTTT. Variable domain in full (rest from reference TRBV18 and TRBJ1-3): NAGVMQNPRHLVRRRGQEARLRCSPMKGHSHVYWYRQLPEEGLKFMVYLQKENIIDESGMPKERFSAEFPKEGPSILRIQQVVRGDSAAYFCASSPGTSSGNTIYFGEGSWLTVV.

This clone is a singleton in its sample. The gene calls are TRBV24-1 and TRBJ2-3; a weak D match, TRBD1 (6 bases). Trimming took 7 bases from V and 5 from J, leaving 24 bases between them. The CDR3 is 17 amino acids. The germline V gene encodes CDR1 KGHDR and CDR2 SFDVKD. CDR3 residues: CATSTKGHIPSRDTQYF. In DNA, the CDR3 is TGTGCCACCAGCACCAAGGGACACATTCCGTCTAGAGATACGCAGTATTTT.

This clone was detected a few times. The chain employs TRBV7-2 and TRBJ1-5, with a weak D call TRBD1 (6 bases). The CDR3 is made up of 15 amino acids. The germline V gene has CDR1 SGHTA and CDR2 FQGNSA. V was shortened by 1 base and J by 6 bases, with 13 bases between the two germline ends. The CDR3 DNA follows: TGTGCCAGCAGCTTAGAGCTACAGGGCGCTCAGCCCCAGCATTTT. This gives the protein CASSLELQGAQPQHF.

V and J are TRBV3-1 (or the pseudogene TRBV3-2) and TRBJ2-7, with a tentative D call TRBD2 (5 bases). Trimming removed 2 bases at V and 5 bases at J, with 13 bases between. This CDR3 has 14 residues. CDR1 is LGHDT and CDR2 is YNNKEL in the germline V gene (reference sequence). CDR3 sequence reads: CASSQRELFHEQYF. The CDR3 bases are TGTGCCAGCAGCCAAAGGGAGCTCTTCCACGAGCAGTACTTC.

This chain links TRBV18 with TRBJ2-1; no clear D gene. Per the germline V gene, CDR1 is KGHSH and CDR2 is LQKENI. V was clipped by 0 bases and J by 5 bases, with 26 bases between them. This CDR3 is 20 amino acids long. The CDR3 loop reads CASSPPLPAALVELNNEQFF. The CDR3 bases are TGTGCCAGCTCACCACCGCTACCGGCGGCGCTGGTTGAGTTAAACAATGAGCAGTTCTTC.

V and J are TRBV4-1 and TRBJ1-5; perhaps TRBD1 as D (5 bases). This CDR3 is built from 15 residues. The V and J ends lost 0 bases and 8 bases respectively, with 14 bases between them. Germline V gene lookup returns CDR1 MGHRA and CDR2 YSYEKL. DNA for the CDR3: TGCGCCAGCAGCCAAGAGCAATGGGGCATGAAGCCCCAGCATTTT. This sequence encodes CASSQEQWGMKPQHF.

The chain recombines TRBV19 with TRBJ1-6, with a possible D match to TRBD1 (5 bases). This CDR3 has 15 amino acids. Germline CDR1 LNHDA, CDR2 SQIVND (reference sequence). V gave up 3 bases and J gave up 1 base, with 7 bases separating them. The CDR3 region is CASSIGGSYNSPLHF. CDR3 DNA: TGTGCCAGTAGTATCGGGGGATCCTATAATTCACCCCTCCACTTT.

This chain connects TRBV23-1 to TRBJ2-1; a possible D gene is TRBD2 (6 bases). TRBV23-1 has ORF status, its function being uncertain. The germline V and J ends were trimmed by 4 bases and 6 bases, with 13 bases remaining between them. The CDR3 covers 14 residues. The DNA for the CDR3 is TGCGCCAGCAGTCGTACGGCCGGGGGCAATGAGCAGTTCTTC. Amino acid sequence: CASSRTAGGNEQFF.